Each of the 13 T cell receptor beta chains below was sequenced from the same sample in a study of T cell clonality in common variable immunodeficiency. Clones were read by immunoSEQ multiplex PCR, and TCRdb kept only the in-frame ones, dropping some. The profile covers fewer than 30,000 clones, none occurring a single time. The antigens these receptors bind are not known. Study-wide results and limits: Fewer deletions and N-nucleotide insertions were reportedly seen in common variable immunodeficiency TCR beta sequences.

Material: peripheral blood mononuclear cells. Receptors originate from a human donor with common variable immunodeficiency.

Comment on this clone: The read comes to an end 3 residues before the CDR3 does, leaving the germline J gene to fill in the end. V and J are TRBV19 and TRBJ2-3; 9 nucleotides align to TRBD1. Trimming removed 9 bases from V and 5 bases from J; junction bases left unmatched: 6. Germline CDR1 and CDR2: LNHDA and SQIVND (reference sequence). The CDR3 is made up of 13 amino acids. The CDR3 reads CASRDREVDTQYF. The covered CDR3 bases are TGTGCCAGCCGGGACAGGGAGGTAGATACG.

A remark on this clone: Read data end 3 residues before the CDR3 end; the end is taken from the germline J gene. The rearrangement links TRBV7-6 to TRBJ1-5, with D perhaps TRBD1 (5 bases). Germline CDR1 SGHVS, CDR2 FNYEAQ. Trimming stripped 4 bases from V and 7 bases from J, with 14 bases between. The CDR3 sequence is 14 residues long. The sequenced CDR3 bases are TGTGCCAGCAGCTCCGAGATGGGGCAACAGCCC. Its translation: CASSSEMGQQP. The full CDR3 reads CASSSEMGQQPQHF.

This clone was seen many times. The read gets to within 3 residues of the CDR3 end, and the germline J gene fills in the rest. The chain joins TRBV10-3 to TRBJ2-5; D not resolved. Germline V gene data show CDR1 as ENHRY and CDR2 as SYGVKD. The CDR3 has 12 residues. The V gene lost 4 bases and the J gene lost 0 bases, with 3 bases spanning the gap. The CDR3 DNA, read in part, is TGTGCCATCAGTGCTAACCAAGAGACC. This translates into CAISANQET. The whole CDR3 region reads CAISANQETQYF.

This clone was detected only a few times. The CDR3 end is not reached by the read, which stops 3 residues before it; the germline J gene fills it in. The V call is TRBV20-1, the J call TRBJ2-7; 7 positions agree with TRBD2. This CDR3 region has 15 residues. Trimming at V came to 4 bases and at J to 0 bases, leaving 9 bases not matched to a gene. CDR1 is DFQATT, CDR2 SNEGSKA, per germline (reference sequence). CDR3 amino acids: CSATGSGTTSYEQYF. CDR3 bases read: TGCAGTGCTACAGGAAGCGGGACCACCTCCTACGAG.

CDR3 in amino acids: CSEASGSSETQYF. The CDR3 DNA, read in part, is TGCAGTGAGGCCAGCGGGAGTTCAGAGACC. This chain joins TRBV20-1 and TRBJ2-5, with 8 bases lining up with TRBD2. The CDR3 is cut off 3 residues early in the read; its end comes from the germline J gene. Losses at the gene ends were 7 bases for V and 4 bases for J; bases not matched to a gene: 8. CDR1 is DFQATT, CDR2 SNEGSKA, per germline (reference sequence). The length of the CDR3 is 13 residues.

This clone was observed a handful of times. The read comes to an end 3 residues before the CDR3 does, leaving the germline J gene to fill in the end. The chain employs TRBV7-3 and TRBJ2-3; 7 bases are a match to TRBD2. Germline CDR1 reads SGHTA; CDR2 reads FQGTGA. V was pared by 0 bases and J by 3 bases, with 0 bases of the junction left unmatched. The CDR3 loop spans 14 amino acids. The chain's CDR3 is CASSLTSGTDTQYF. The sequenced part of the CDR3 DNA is TGTGCCAGCAGCTTAACTAGCGGGACAGATACG. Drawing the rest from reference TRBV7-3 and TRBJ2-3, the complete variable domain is GAGVSQTPSNKVTEKGKYVELRCDPISGHTALYWYRQSLGQGPEFLIYFQGTGAADDSGLPNDRFFAVRPEGSVSTLKIQRTERGDSAVYLCASSLTSGTDTQYFGPGTRLTVL.

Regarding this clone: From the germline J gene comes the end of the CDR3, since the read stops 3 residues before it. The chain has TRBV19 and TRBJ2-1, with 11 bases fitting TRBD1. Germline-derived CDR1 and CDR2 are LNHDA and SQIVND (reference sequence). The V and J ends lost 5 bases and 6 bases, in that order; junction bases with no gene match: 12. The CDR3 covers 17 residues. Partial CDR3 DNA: TGTGCCAGTAGTCCTCTGGACAGGGGGCTTAGTTCCAATGAG. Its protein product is CASSPLDRGLSSNE. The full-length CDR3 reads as CASSPLDRGLSSNEQFF.

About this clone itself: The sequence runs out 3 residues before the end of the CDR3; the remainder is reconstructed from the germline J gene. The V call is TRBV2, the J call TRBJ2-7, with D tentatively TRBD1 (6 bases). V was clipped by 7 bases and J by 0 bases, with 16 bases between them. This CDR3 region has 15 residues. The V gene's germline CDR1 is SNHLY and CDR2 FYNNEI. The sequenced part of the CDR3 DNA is TGTGCCAGCAAACGGGGAAGGACAGACTCCTACGAG. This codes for CASKRGRTDSYE. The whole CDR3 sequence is CASKRGRTDSYEQYF.

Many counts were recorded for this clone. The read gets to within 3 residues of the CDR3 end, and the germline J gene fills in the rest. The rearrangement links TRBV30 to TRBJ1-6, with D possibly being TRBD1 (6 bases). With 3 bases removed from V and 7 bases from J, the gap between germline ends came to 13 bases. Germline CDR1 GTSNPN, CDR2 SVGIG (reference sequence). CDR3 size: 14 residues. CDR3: CAWRETGRNSPLHF. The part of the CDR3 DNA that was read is TGTGCCTGGAGGGAGACAGGACGGAATTCACCC.

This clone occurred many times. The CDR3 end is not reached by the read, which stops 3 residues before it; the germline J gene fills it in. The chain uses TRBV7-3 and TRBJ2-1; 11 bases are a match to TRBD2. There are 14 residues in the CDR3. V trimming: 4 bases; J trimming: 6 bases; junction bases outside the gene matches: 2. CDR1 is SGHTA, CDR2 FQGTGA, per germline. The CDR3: CASSSLAGVNEQFF. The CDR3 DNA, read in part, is TGTGCCAGCAGCTCACTAGCGGGAGTCAATGAG. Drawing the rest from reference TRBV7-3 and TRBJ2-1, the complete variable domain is GAGVSQTPSNKVTEKGKYVELRCDPISGHTALYWYRQSLGQGPEFLIYFQGTGAADDSGLPNDRFFAVRPEGSVSTLKIQRTERGDSAVYLCASSSLAGVNEQFFGPGTRLTVL.

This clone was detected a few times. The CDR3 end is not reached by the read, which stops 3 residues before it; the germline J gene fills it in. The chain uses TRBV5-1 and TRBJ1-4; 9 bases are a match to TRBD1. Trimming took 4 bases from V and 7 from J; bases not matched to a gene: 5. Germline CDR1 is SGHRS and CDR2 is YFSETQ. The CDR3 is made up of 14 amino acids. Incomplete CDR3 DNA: TGCGCCAGCAGCAATGGACAGGGGATTGAAAAA. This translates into CASSNGQGIEK. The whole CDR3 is CASSNGQGIEKLFF.

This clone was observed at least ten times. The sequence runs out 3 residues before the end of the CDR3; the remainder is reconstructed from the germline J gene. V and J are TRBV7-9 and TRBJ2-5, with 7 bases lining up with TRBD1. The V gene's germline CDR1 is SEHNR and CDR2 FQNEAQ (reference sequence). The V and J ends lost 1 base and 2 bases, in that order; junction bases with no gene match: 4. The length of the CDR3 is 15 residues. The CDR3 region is CASSLEGTEQETQYF. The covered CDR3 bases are TGTGCCAGCAGCTTAGAGGGGACAGAACAAGAGACC.

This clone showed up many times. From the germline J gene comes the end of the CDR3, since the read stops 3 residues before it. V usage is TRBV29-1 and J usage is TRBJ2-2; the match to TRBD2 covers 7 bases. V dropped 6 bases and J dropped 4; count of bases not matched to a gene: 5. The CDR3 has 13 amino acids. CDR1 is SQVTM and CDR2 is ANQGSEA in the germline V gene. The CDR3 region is CSVHRGGTGELFF. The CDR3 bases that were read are TGCAGCGTCCACCGCGGGGGCACCGGGGAG.